What follows describes a single T cell receptor beta chain. Its antigen is unknown. A multiplex PCR was run with 60 Vbeta primers and 13 Jbeta primers. Clones were read by immunoSEQ multiplex PCR, and TCRdb kept only the in-frame ones, dropping some. The data show more than 95,000 clones, less than 85% seen once. These data are taken from a study of cytomegalovirus exposure and HLA in healthy donors. Notes on the study in general: A prior analysis recorded that most TCR beta V segments were productive about 90% or about 30% of the time.

Germline V gives CDR1 LGHNA, CDR2 YSLEER. V shed 2 bases and J 0 bases; nucleotides not matched to a gene: 9. The CDR3 has 20 amino acids. The chain links TRBV4-3 to TRBJ2-2, with TRBD2 matching over 13 bases. Material for sequencing was PBMCs. The TCR was taken from a middle-aged man in good health and CMV-seropositive. CDR3 sequence: CASSQRSGLAGVPNTGELFF. In DNA, the CDR3 is TGCGCCAGCAGCCAAAGATCAGGACTAGCGGGGGTCCCGAACACCGGGGAGCTGTTTTTT.